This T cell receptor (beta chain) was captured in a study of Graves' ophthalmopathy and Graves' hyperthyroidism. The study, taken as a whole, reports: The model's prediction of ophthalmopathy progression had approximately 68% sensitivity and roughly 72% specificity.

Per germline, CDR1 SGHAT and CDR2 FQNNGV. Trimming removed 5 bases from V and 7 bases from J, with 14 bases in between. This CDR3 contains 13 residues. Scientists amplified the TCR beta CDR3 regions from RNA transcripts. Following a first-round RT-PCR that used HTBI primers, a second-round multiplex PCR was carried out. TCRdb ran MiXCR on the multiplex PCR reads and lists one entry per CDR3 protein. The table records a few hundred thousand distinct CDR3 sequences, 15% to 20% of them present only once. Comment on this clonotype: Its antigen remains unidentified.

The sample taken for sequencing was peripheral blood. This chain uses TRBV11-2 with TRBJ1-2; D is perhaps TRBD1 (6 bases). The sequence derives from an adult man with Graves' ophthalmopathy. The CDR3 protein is CASSPTGSTGYTF. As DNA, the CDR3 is TGTGCCAGCAGCCCAACAGGGTCTACTGGCTACACCTTC.